Each of the 15 T cell receptor beta chains below was sequenced from the same sample in a study of shared clonotypes between healthy human individuals. Naive CD8 isolation took CD45RO-negative cells positively selected for CCR7 and excluded terminally differentiated effector memory CD45RA+ cells. Assay: immunoSEQ multiplex PCR; the TCRdb copy retains only in-frame clones and omits some. The sample includes around 2,100,000 clones, over 85% of them seen just once. Specimen: naive CD8+ T cells sorted from blood. The receptors here all came from a man aged 18 to 29 in good health.

This chain connects TRBV6-1 to TRBJ1-1; D call uncertain. The V gene lost 8 bases and the J gene lost 1 base, with 5 bases spanning the gap. Germline values: CDR1 MNHNS, CDR2 SASEGT. The CDR3 totals 11 residues. As DNA, the CDR3 is TGTGCCAGCCAGAGGAACACTGAAGCTTTCTTT. It yields the protein CASQRNTEAFF.

This chain connects TRBV4-3 to TRBJ2-1, with D possibly TRBD2 on 6 matching bases. The CDR3 length is 17 residues. The ends were cut back, 1 base at V and 2 bases at J, with 15 bases in the middle. The germline V gene encodes CDR1 LGHNA and CDR2 YSLEER. CDR3 loop: CASSQGSGGITYNEQFF. DNA of the CDR3: TGCGCCAGCAGCCAAGGATCCGGGGGTATAACCTACAATGAGCAGTTCTTC.

J is TRBJ1-1 and V is TRBV4-3, with unresolved D. CDR1 is LGHNA and CDR2 is YSLEER in the germline V gene. The length of the CDR3 is 15 residues. The V end was cut by 6 bases, the J end by 3 bases, with 17 bases between. For the CDR3, the DNA is TGCGCCAGCAGGGGTGGGGAGATAGGGTACACTGAAGCTTTCTTT. This translates into CASRGGEIGYTEAFF.

The chain uses TRBV11-2 and TRBJ2-2; the match to TRBD2 covers 11 bases. The CDR3 is made up of 16 amino acids. The V and J ends lost 3 bases and 4 bases, in that order; junction bases with no gene match: 4. The germline CDR1 and CDR2 sequences are SGHAT and FQNNGV. CDR3 sequence (DNA): TGTGCCAGCAGCTTCTCCGGGACTAGCGGCACCGGGGAGCTGTTTTTT. This sequence encodes CASSFSGTSGTGELFF.

The J gene is TRBJ2-7, the V gene TRBV4-1; TRBD1 matches 8 bases. The ends lost 0 bases at V and 1 base at J; junction bases unmatched: 8. This CDR3 contains 17 residues. Per germline, CDR1 MGHRA and CDR2 YSYEKL. CDR3 sequence reads: CASSQDYTTGASYEQYF. The CDR3 nucleotides are TGCGCCAGCAGCCAAGATTATACGACAGGGGCATCCTACGAGCAGTACTTC.

The chain links TRBV4-1 to TRBJ1-5; D not certain. The germline V gene has CDR1 MGHRA and CDR2 YSYEKL. V was pared by 4 bases and J by 1 base, with 8 bases between. The CDR3 extends over 14 amino acids. CDR3: CASSPESSNQPQHF. In DNA, the CDR3 is TGCGCCAGCAGCCCCGAAAGCAGCAATCAGCCCCAGCATTTT.

This chain uses TRBV11-2 with TRBJ2-5; D is uncertain. Germline V gene sequence: CDR1 SGHAT, CDR2 FQNNGV. The CDR3 has 14 amino acids. V lost 1 base, J lost 3 bases, and 9 bases lay in between. Here the CDR3 reads CASSLGVGEETQYF. For the CDR3, the DNA is TGTGCCAGCAGCTTAGGGGTCGGAGAAGAGACCCAGTACTTC.

This chain uses TRBV4-1 with TRBJ1-5; 9 bases map to TRBD1. The CDR3 contains 15 residues. J lost 11 bases, V lost 0 bases, and 8 bases had no gene match. Per germline, CDR1 MGHRA and CDR2 YSYEKL. The chain's CDR3 is CASSQETWTGATQHF. The CDR3 DNA follows: TGCGCCAGCAGCCAAGAAACCTGGACAGGGGCTACCCAGCATTTT.

The rearrangement links TRBV10-2 to TRBJ1-2; no reliable D call. Germline CDR1 WSHSY, CDR2 SAAADI. CDR3 length: 12 amino acids. V dropped 6 bases and J dropped 6 bases, with 11 bases sitting between them. CDR3 bases: TGCGCCAGCAGCGACCGGGCGGATGGCTACACCTTC. This sequence encodes CASSDRADGYTF.

The chain carries TRBV28 and TRBJ1-2; 10 bases match TRBD1. Germline trimming cut 1 base from V and 3 bases from J; bases unmatched to any gene: 2. In germline, CDR1 is MDHEN, CDR2 SYDVKM. This CDR3 contains 15 residues. CDR3 region: CASSLLGQGYYGYTF. The CDR3 coding sequence is TGTGCCAGCAGTTTATTGGGACAGGGGTACTATGGCTACACCTTC.

This chain uses TRBV5-1 with TRBJ2-2, with 8 positions matching TRBD1. This CDR3 comprises 17 residues. V lost 4 bases, J lost 1 base, and 9 bases stayed unmatched. Germline-derived CDR1 and CDR2 are SGHRS and YFSETQ. CDR3 loop: CASSTDRGSLNTGELFF. The CDR3 region has the DNA TGCGCCAGCAGCACCGACAGGGGCTCCCTGAACACCGGGGAGCTGTTTTTT.

The rearrangement links TRBV30 to TRBJ1-2; D not resolved. The V and J ends lost 4 bases and 0 bases respectively, with 6 bases between them. Germline CDR1 reads GTSNPN; CDR2 reads SVGIG (reference sequence). The CDR3 length is 12 residues. CDR3 DNA sequence: TGTGCCTGGAATAGTCCTAACTATGGCTACACCTTC. Residues: CAWNSPNYGYTF.

The chain combines TRBV28 with TRBJ2-5; 9 bases are shared with TRBD2. Germline V gene lookup returns CDR1 MDHEN and CDR2 SYDVKM. J lost 5 bases, V lost 4 bases, and 8 bases had no gene match. CDR3 size: 15 residues. DNA of the CDR3: TGTGCCAGCAGTTGGGATCCTAGCGGGGACGAGACCCAGTACTTC. It encodes CASSWDPSGDETQYF.

The chain is built from TRBV15 and TRBJ1-4; weak D call: TRBD1 (5 bases). Deletions cut 0 bases from V and 2 bases from J, with 13 bases between. Germline values: CDR1 LNHNV, CDR2 YYDKDF (reference sequence). The CDR3 is made up of 17 amino acids. CDR3 sequence (DNA): TGTGCCACCAGCAGAGATAGGGGTAGTATGACTAATGAAAAACTGTTTTTT. This translates into CATSRDRGSMTNEKLFF.

This clone was observed once. The gene calls are TRBV6-5 and TRBJ2-3, with D possibly matching TRBD1 (5 bases). CDR1 and CDR2 from the germline V gene are MNHEY and SVGAGI. Trimming took off 7 bases at V and 3 bases at J, with 11 bases between the two ends. This CDR3 has 13 residues. CDR3 DNA: TGTGCCAGCACCCAACAGGAGACAGATACGCAGTATTTT. It specifies CASTQQETDTQYF.